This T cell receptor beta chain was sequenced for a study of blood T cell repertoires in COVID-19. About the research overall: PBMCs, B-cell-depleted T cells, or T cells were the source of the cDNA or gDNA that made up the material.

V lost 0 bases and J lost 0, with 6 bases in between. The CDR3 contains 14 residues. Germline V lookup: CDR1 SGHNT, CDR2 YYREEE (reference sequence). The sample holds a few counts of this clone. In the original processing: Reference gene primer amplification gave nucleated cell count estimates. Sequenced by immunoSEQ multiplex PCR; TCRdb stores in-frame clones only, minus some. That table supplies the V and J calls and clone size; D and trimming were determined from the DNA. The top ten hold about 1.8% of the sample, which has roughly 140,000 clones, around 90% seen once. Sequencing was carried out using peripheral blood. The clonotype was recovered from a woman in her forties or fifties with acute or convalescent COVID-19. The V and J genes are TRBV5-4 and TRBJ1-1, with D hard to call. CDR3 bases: TGTGCCAGCAGCTTGGACGGAGTGAACACTGAAGCTTTCTTT. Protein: CASSLDGVNTEAFF.